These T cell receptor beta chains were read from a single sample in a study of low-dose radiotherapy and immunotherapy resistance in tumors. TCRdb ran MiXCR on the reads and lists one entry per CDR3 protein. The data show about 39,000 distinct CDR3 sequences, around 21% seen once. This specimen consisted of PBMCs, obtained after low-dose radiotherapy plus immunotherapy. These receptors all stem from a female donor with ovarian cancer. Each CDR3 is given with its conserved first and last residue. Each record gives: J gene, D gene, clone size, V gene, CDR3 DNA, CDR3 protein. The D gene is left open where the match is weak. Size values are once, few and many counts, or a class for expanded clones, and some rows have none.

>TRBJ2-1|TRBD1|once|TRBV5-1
TGCGCCAGCAGCCAGGGGGCATCCTACGATGAGCAGTTCTTC
CASSQGASYDEQFF
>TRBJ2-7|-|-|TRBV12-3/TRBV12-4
TGTGCCAGCAGGGCTGGCTACGAGCAGTACTTC
CASRAGYEQYF
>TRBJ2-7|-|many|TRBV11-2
TGTGCCAGCATGAAAAGCGGACTTCTTTACGAGCAGTACTTC
CASMKSGLLYEQYF
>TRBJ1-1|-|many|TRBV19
TGTGCCAGTAGGGGGTCTGAAGCTTTCTTT
CASRGSEAFF
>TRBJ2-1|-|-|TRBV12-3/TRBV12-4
TGTGCCAGCAGTTTAAACGCGGGACCTCCCGGGCAGTTCTTC
CASSLNAGPPGQFF
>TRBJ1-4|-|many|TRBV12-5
TGTGCTAGTGGTTTGGGGGACGGATCTGGGGAACTGTTTTTT
CASGLGDGSGELFF
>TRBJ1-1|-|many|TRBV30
TGTGCCTGGAGTGGGTTCGAGGGGAAAACTGAAGCTTTCTTT
CAWSGFEGKTEAFF
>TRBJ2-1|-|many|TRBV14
TGTGCCAGCAGCAGGGATCGGGGAAGCTCCTACAATGAGCAGTTCTTC
CASSRDRGSSYNEQFF
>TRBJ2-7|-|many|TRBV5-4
TGTGCCAGCAGAGCGTGGGACGGCGAGCAGTACTTC
CASRAWDGEQYF
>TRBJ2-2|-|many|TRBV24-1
TGTGCCACCAGTGATTTGGACAGGACCGGGGAGCTGTTTTTT
CATSDLDRTGELFF
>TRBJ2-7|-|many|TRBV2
TGTGCCAGCACAGGGAGCGGGTACTCCTACGAGCAGTACTTC
CASTGSGYSYEQYF
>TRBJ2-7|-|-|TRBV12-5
TGTGCTAGTGAGGATGTCGATAGGAACGAGCAGTACTTC
CASEDVDRNEQYF
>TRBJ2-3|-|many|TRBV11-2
TGTGCCAGCACCCGGAGGGGGAAAGGCACAGATACGCAGTATTTT
CASTRRGKGTDTQYF
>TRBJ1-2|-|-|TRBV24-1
TGTGCCACCAGTGATTTGGGCGGCTACACCTTC
CATSDLGGYTF
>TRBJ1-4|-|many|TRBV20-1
TGCAGTGCTCCAGTCACAACTAATGAAAAACTGTTTTTT
CSAPVTTNEKLFF
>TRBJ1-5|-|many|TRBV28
TGTGCCAGCAGTTTAGCAAGGGGCAATCAGCCCCAGCATTTT
CASSLARGNQPQHF
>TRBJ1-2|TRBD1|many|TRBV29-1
TGCAGCGGGGGGACAGGGGGCGCTTCTGGCTACACCTTC
CSGGTGGASGYTF
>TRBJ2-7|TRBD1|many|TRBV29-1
TGCAGCGCCCGACAGGGGACCTACGAGCAGTACTTC
CSARQGTYEQYF
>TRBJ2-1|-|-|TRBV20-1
TGCAGTGCTAGAGATGGGGCTCGCCCAGACAATGAGCAGTTCTTC
CSARDGARPDNEQFF
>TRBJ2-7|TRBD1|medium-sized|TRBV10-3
TGTGCCATCAGTGAGTCCGGACAGGGGTGGGAGCAGTACTTC
CAISESGQGWEQYF
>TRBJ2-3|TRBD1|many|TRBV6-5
TGTGCCAGCAGTTACCCTGGTGTGACAGGGGATACCACAGATACGCAGTATTTT
CASSYPGVTGDTTDTQYF
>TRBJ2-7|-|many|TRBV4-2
TGTGCCAGCAGCCAAGGTGGAACAGCGGACTCCTACGAGCAGTACTTC
CASSQGGTADSYEQYF
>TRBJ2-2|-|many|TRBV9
TGTGCCAGCAGCGTCCTCTCCGGGACTCCCACCGGGGAGCTGTTTTTT
CASSVLSGTPTGELFF
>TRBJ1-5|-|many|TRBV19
TGTGCCAGTAACGTAGTTCTTAGCAATCAGCCCCAGCATTTT
CASNVVLSNQPQHF
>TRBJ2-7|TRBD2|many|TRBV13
TGTGCCAGCAGCATTCTAGCGGGAGTCTACGAGCAGTACTTC
CASSILAGVYEQYF
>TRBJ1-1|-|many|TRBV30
TGTGCCTGGAGTGTACTGCAGGGTCTGGCTGAAGCTTTCTTT
CAWSVLQGLAEAFF
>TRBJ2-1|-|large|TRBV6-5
TGTGCCAGCAGTCCGGGACGTGAGCAGTTCTTC
CASSPGREQFF
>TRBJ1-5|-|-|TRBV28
TGTGCCAGCAGAGGGGAAATCATAGGTCAGCCCCAGCATTTT
CASRGEIIGQPQHF
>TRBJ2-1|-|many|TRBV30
TGTGCCTGGAGTGTACCTGGAGATGAGCAGTTCTTC
CAWSVPGDEQFF
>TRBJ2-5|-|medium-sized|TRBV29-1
TGCAGCGCGTCTGAGGGGGGGCGAGAGACCCAGTACTTC
CSASEGGRETQYF
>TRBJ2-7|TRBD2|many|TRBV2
TGTGCCAGCACCGGACTAGCGGGGGAGCAGTACTTC
CASTGLAGEQYF
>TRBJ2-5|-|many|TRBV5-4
TGTGCCAGCAGCTTGGCCCAAGAGACCCAGTACTTC
CASSLAQETQYF
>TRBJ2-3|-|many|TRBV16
TGTGCCAGCAACCCGGGAATTGTGACAGATACGCAGTATTTT
CASNPGIVTDTQYF
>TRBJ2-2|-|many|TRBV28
TGTGCCAGCAGTTTGTCCAGGGCGGGTACCGGGGAGCTGTTTTTT
CASSLSRAGTGELFF
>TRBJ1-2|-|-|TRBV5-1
TGCGCCAGCAGACCATCTGGCGGCGGCTATGGCTACACCTTC
CASRPSGGGYGYTF
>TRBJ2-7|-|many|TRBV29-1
TGCAGCGTTGTTTCGCTGGAATACGAGCAGTACTTC
CSVVSLEYEQYF
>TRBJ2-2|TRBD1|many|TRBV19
TGTGCCAGTAGTGCCGGACAGGTGAACACCGGGGAGCTGTTTTTT
CASSAGQVNTGELFF
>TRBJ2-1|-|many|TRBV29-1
TGCAGCGTTGAAGGCAGGGTCACCTACAATGAGCAGTTCTTC
CSVEGRVTYNEQFF